The 28 T cell receptor beta chains given below trace back to one sample, sequenced in a study of CD8+ T cells in alopecia areata (dated 2018 in TCRdb). Taken with the paper, the label for time point translates to: less than five weeks on oral tofacitinib. What the treatment or condition label conveys for this sample: oral pan-JAK inhibitor, 5-10 mg twice daily. Libraries were built with the immunoSEQ multiplex PCR assay. For TCR sequencing, RNA was extracted from every sample and reverse transcribed into cDNA to serve as template. What TCRdb holds here is the immuneACCESS table cut down to in-frame rearrangements. Part of the clones is not present; checked against another copy, under half of the missing clones reflect an unresolved V gene, and the others are unexplained. This sample comprises fewer than 250,000 clones, 60% to 70% of them detected only once. Roughly 0.7% of the sample goes to the ten largest clones.

Sequenced material: CD4+ T cells sorted from blood, taken at week 4, from a patient treated with tofacitinib. Receptors were obtained from a human donor with alopecia areata.

This chain links TRBV4-2 with TRBJ1-2; D is possibly TRBD1 (5 bases). The CDR3 extends over 15 amino acids. Per the germline V gene, CDR1 is LGHNA and CDR2 is YNFKEQ. Trimming pared 0 bases from V and 6 bases from J, leaving 14 bases between. Here the CDR3 reads CASSQESRGRDGYTF. The DNA for the CDR3 is TGTGCCAGCAGCCAAGAATCAAGGGGAAGGGATGGCTACACCTTC.

The chain links TRBV4-3 to TRBJ2-2; D remains unclear. The V end lost 4 bases, the J end lost 7 bases, and 19 bases lay between the germline ends. The V gene's germline CDR1 is LGHNA and CDR2 YSLEER. This CDR3 has 16 amino acids. The CDR3 DNA follows: TGCGCCAGCAGCCCTCTAGGCGTTGCGGTGAGCGGGGAGCTGTTTTTT. Its protein product is CASSPLGVAVSGELFF.

The chain joins TRBV11-3 to TRBJ2-4; maybe TRBD1 (6 bases). The CDR3 sequence is 17 residues long. Germline assignment: CDR1 SGHNT and CDR2 YENEEA. The V and J ends lost 4 bases and 5 bases respectively, with 21 bases between them. The CDR3, as DNA: TGTGCCAGCAGCTCGGGAAGACAGCAGGGGTATGAAAACATTCAGTACTTC. Translation: CASSSGRQQGYENIQYF.

This sequence joins TRBV2 and TRBJ2-7, with D tentatively TRBD1 or TRBD2 (5 bases each). Germline V gene sequence: CDR1 SNHLY, CDR2 FYNNEI. V lost 6 bases and J lost 1, with 13 bases in between. This CDR3 spans 14 amino acids. The CDR3: CASSRDRRSYEQYF. DNA for the CDR3: TGTGCCAGCAGCCGGGACCGGAGGTCCTACGAGCAGTACTTC.

The chain joins TRBV28 to TRBJ1-5; 9 bases match TRBD1. This CDR3 spans 16 amino acids. V was clipped by 4 bases and J by 6 bases; unmatched bases: 10. From germline, CDR1 is MDHEN and CDR2 SYDVKM. Written as DNA, the CDR3 is TGTGCCAGCAGTTCGACCCAGGGACAGGGCCTTCAGCCCCAGCATTTT. Protein: CASSSTQGQGLQPQHF.

The chain couples TRBV7-2 to TRBJ1-1; the D gene is possibly TRBD1 (6 bases). The length of the CDR3 is 14 residues. V was shortened by 5 bases and J by 5 bases, with 15 bases between the two germline ends. Germline V gives CDR1 SGHTA, CDR2 FQGNSA. CDR3 residues: CASSPHRQGTEAFF. In nucleotides, the CDR3 is TGTGCCAGCAGCCCCCATAGGCAGGGGACTGAAGCTTTCTTT.

This chain connects TRBV7-2 to TRBJ2-1, with 7 bases identical to TRBD2. The CDR3 runs 17 residues. V lost 5 bases, J lost 2 bases, and 12 bases stayed unmatched. Germline CDR1 and CDR2: SGHTA and FQGNSA. For the CDR3, the DNA is TGTGCCAGCAGCCCCCGGTGGGCGGGAGAAGCCTACAATGAGCAGTTCTTC. Its translation is CASSPRWAGEAYNEQFF.

This clone was seen only a few times. J is TRBJ2-6 and V is TRBV6-5, with unresolved D. CDR1 is MNHEY and CDR2 is SVGAGI in the germline V gene. The CDR3 has 15 amino acids. Trimming removed 6 bases from V and 1 base from J, with 10 bases in between. The CDR3 region is CASSFGRSGANVLTF. The DNA for the CDR3 is TGTGCCAGCAGCTTCGGACGGTCTGGGGCCAACGTCCTGACTTTC.

The chain couples TRBV10-3 to TRBJ2-7; maybe TRBD1 (5 bases). Germline CDR1 reads ENHRY; CDR2 reads SYGVKD. This CDR3 has 14 amino acids. V was shortened by 6 bases and J by 6 bases, with 18 bases between the two germline ends. This CDR3 reads CAIRADNPQGEQYF. The DNA for the CDR3 is TGTGCCATCAGGGCGGACAACCCTCAGGGCGAGCAGTACTTC.

The chain couples TRBV7-2 to TRBJ1-2; D unresolved. This CDR3 has 13 amino acids. The V and J ends lost 5 bases and 7 bases respectively, with 14 bases between them. The germline V gene encodes CDR1 SGHTA and CDR2 FQGNSA. The DNA for the CDR3 is TGTGCCAGCAGCGCTCAAGGGCTTACTGGCTACACCTTC. The encoded protein is CASSAQGLTGYTF. Full variable domain (outside the CDR3, taken from reference TRBV7-2 and TRBJ1-2): GAGVSQSPSNKVTEKGKDVELRCDPISGHTALYWYRQSLGQGLEFLIYFQGNSAPDKSGLPSDRFSAERTGGSVSTLTIQRTQQEDSAVYLCASSAQGLTGYTFGSGTRLTVV.

This rearrangement joins TRBV29-1 to TRBJ1-3, with D perhaps matching TRBD1 (5 bases). The CDR3 contains 11 residues. Trimming cost V 7 bases and J 7 bases, with 11 bases left between them. Germline loops: CDR1 SQVTM, CDR2 ANQGSEA. CDR3 protein: CSAAQGNTIYF. CDR3 DNA sequence: TGCAGCGCTGCTCAGGGCAACACCATATATTTT.

The chain is built from TRBV28 and TRBJ1-2, with D hard to call. Trimming removed 3 bases at V and 7 bases at J, with 9 bases between. This CDR3 is 12 amino acids long. Germline V gives CDR1 MDHEN, CDR2 SYDVKM. CDR3: CASSLRQSGYTF. Written as DNA, the CDR3 is TGTGCCAGCAGTTTGAGGCAGTCTGGCTACACCTTC.

This chain uses TRBV4-1 with TRBJ2-4; TRBD2 might be the D (5 bases). Germline V gives CDR1 MGHRA, CDR2 YSYEKL. This CDR3 region has 16 residues. V was clipped by 3 bases and J by 6 bases, with 18 bases between them. CDR3 coding DNA: TGCGCCAGCAGCCAGGAGGCCCGGGGATTGGTAAACATTCAGTACTTC. Its protein is CASSQEARGLVNIQYF.

The genes are TRBV30 and TRBJ2-1; 9 nucleotides match TRBD1. Per the germline V gene, CDR1 is GTSNPN and CDR2 is SVGIG (reference sequence). CDR3 size: 15 residues. V lost 2 bases, J lost 2 bases, and 4 bases stayed unmatched. The CDR3 reads CAWSNRDRAYNEQFF. In DNA form, the CDR3 reads TGTGCCTGGAGTAACCGGGACAGGGCCTACAATGAGCAGTTCTTC.

J is TRBJ1-1 and V is TRBV30; D gene unclear. Germline lookup yields CDR1 GTSNPN and CDR2 SVGIG (reference sequence). The CDR3 has 17 residues. Trimming took 4 bases from V and 1 from J, leaving 22 bases between them. CDR3 sequence (DNA): TGTGCCTGGATGGATTTCCGGACGGGGTCGAGGAACACTGAAGCTTTCTTT. Protein: CAWMDFRTGSRNTEAFF.

V and J are TRBV29-1 and TRBJ1-5; possibly TRBD1 for D (6 bases). Trimming shortened V by 4 bases and J by 1 base, and 11 bases separated the two germline ends. Germline loops: CDR1 SQVTM, CDR2 ANQGSEA. The CDR3 consists of 14 residues. The CDR3 is CSVAPGASNQPQHF. CDR3 sequence (DNA): TGCAGCGTTGCCCCGGGGGCAAGCAATCAGCCCCAGCATTTT. Full variable domain (remainder filled in from reference TRBV29-1 and TRBJ1-5): SAVISQKPSRDICQRGTSLTIQCQVDSQVTMMFWYRQQPGQSLTLIATANQGSEATYESGFVIDKFPISRPNLTFSTLTVSNMSPEDSSIYLCSVAPGASNQPQHFGDGTRLSIL.

This clone has a handful of counts. For the CDR3, the DNA is TGTGCCAGCAGCCGCCCGGGGGAGAGATCCAAAAACTATGGCTACACCTTC. It is translated as CASSRPGERSKNYGYTF. The chain has TRBV14 and TRBJ1-2; D is possibly TRBD1 (5 bases). Germline V CDR1 and CDR2: SGHDN, FVKESK. Trimming took 4 bases from V and 2 from J, leaving 20 bases between them. The CDR3 contains 17 residues. The entire variable domain, with the rest obtained from reference TRBV14 and TRBJ1-2, is as follows: EAGVTQFPSHSVIEKGQTVTLRCDPISGHDNLYWYRRVMGKEIKFLLHFVKESKQDESGMPNNRFLAERTGGTYSTLKVQPAELEDSGVYFCASSRPGERSKNYGYTFGSGTRLTVV.

This clone was detected only a few times. The genes are TRBV19 and TRBJ1-2; the D gene is possibly TRBD1 (5 bases). This CDR3 is 14 amino acids long. CDR1 is LNHDA and CDR2 is SQIVND in the germline V gene (reference sequence). V lost 5 bases to trimming and J lost 3 bases, with 13 bases between them. Here the CDR3 reads CASSSPQGYYGYTF. The CDR3 DNA is TGTGCCAGTAGTTCGCCCCAGGGATACTATGGCTACACCTTC.

The CDR3 loop reads CASSPRVGGRDNEQFF. For the CDR3, the DNA is TGTGCCAGCAGCCCACGCGTAGGTGGGAGGGACAATGAGCAGTTCTTC. The chain combines TRBV7-8 with TRBJ2-1; 7 bases map to TRBD2. Germline lookup yields CDR1 SGHVS and CDR2 FQNEAQ. CDR3 length: 16 amino acids. V lost 5 bases and J lost 5; bases outside the gene matches: 12.

This rearrangement joins TRBV10-3 to TRBJ1-5, with TRBD1 matching 7 bases. In germline, CDR1 is ENHRY, CDR2 SYGVKD. The CDR3 sequence is 14 residues long. Trimming cost V 5 bases and J 4 bases; bases outside gene matches: 5. The CDR3 sequence: CAISRQGTNQPQHF. The CDR3 coding sequence is TGTGCCATCAGTCGACAGGGTACAAATCAGCCCCAGCATTTT.

The J gene is TRBJ1-5, the V gene TRBV11-2; D gene uncertain. Germline CDR1 and CDR2: SGHAT and FQNNGV. Trimming took 5 bases from V and 5 from J, leaving 16 bases between them. There are 15 residues in the CDR3. CDR3 DNA: TGTGCCAGCAGCCTAGGCGCGTCCGAGGATCAGCCCCAGCATTTT. Amino acids: CASSLGASEDQPQHF. The entire variable domain, with the rest obtained from reference TRBV11-2 and TRBJ1-5, is as follows: EAGVAQSPRYKIIEKRQSVAFWCNPISGHATLYWYQQILGQGPKLLIQFQNNGVVDDSQLPKDRFSAERLKGVDSTLKIQPAKLEDSAVYLCASSLGASEDQPQHFGDGTRLSIL.

The chain combines TRBV30 with TRBJ1-1, with no clear D. Between the trimmed V and J ends, which lost 4 bases and 6 bases, there was a span of 9 bases. This CDR3 has 11 amino acids. Germline CDR1 is GTSNPN and CDR2 is SVGIG (reference sequence). CDR3 residues: CAWIGWPEAFF. CDR3 coding DNA: TGTGCCTGGATCGGGTGGCCTGAAGCTTTCTTT.

The chain employs TRBV30 and TRBJ2-1; 9 bases agree with TRBD2. This CDR3 has 16 residues. V trimming: 2 bases; J trimming: 7 bases; junction bases outside the gene matches: 12. Germline V lookup: CDR1 GTSNPN, CDR2 SVGIG (reference sequence). The CDR3 spells CAWSHPTSGGGNEQFF. Written as DNA, the CDR3 is TGTGCCTGGAGTCACCCGACTAGCGGAGGAGGGAATGAGCAGTTCTTC.

This clone was seen a handful of times. This chain's CDR3 is CASSLALLAGVPGEQYF. For the CDR3, the DNA is TGCGCCAGCAGCTTGGCTCTTCTAGCGGGAGTCCCGGGGGAGCAGTACTTC. The rearrangement links TRBV5-1 to TRBJ2-7; 10 bases match TRBD2. This CDR3 is built from 17 residues. Looked up from germline, CDR1 is SGHRS and CDR2 is YFSETQ. Trimming at V came to 0 bases and at J to 7 bases, leaving 13 bases not matched to a gene.

The V gene is TRBV30, the J gene TRBJ2-7; D not resolved. Per germline, CDR1 GTSNPN and CDR2 SVGIG (reference sequence). This CDR3 is built from 11 residues. Between the trimmed V and J ends, which lost 4 bases and 2 bases, there was a span of 6 bases. CDR3 sequence reads: CAWTGTYEQYF. CDR3 bases: TGTGCCTGGACCGGAACCTACGAGCAGTACTTC.

This sequence joins TRBV29-1 and TRBJ1-1; maybe TRBD1 (5 bases). The germline V and J ends were trimmed by 7 bases and 3 bases, with 15 bases remaining between them. The CDR3 covers 13 residues. Germline V gives CDR1 SQVTM, CDR2 ANQGSEA. The CDR3 here is CSASRGRDTEAFF. CDR3 bases: TGCAGCGCCTCCCGGGGCAGGGACACTGAAGCTTTCTTT.

The chain carries TRBV29-1 and TRBJ2-7; a possible D gene is TRBD2 (7 bases). This CDR3 spans 15 amino acids. V was shortened by 0 bases and J by 0 bases, with 12 bases between the two germline ends. In germline, CDR1 is SQVTM, CDR2 ANQGSEA. CDR3 region: CSVEDIAGASYEQYF. As DNA, the CDR3 is TGCAGCGTTGAAGATATCGCGGGGGCCTCCTACGAGCAGTACTTC.

The J gene is TRBJ2-5, the V gene TRBV28; no firm D call. V lost 6 bases and J lost 2, with 4 bases in between. The CDR3 loop spans 11 amino acids. Germline CDR1 reads MDHEN; CDR2 reads SYDVKM. The CDR3 spells CASRQQETQYF. The DNA for the CDR3 is TGTGCCAGCAGACAGCAAGAGACCCAGTACTTC.